Detailed here is one T cell receptor (beta chain). The assay was immunoSEQ multiplex PCR, and TCRdb's table has in-frame clones only and misses some. Among some 130,000 clones listed, 85% to 95% were seen once. These data are taken from a study of T cell responses to AZD1222 COVID-19 vaccine. Looked up from germline, CDR1 is MDHEN and CDR2 is SYDVKM. Trimming stripped 7 bases from V and 1 base from J, with 17 bases between. CDR3 length: 15 amino acids. The chain has TRBV28 and TRBJ2-7; tentative D call: TRBD1 (6 bases). This material consisted of peripheral blood, taken on day 0 of AZD1222 vaccination. The receptor's source is an adult in good health. The CDR3 DNA is TGTGCCAGCACATATAGCAGGGGATTTTCCTACGAGCAGTACTTC. Amino acids: CASTYSRGFSYEQYF.